This T cell receptor beta chain was obtained from a study of lymphopenia after photon versus proton radiotherapy. Study-level findings and limits: Survival link was tested only in deceased patients; proton benefit remains a possibility. Under photons, naive T cells and diversity fell while effector/memory populations rose. Post-nadir diversity loss with photons came from oligoclonal expansion, particularly CD8+ Temra cells. Larger post-nadir TCR diversity loss correlated inversely with survival in deceased patients.

The germline CDR1 and CDR2 sequences are LNHDA and SQIVND (reference sequence). The CDR3 has 14 residues. Trimming shortened V by 4 bases and J by 4 bases, and 10 bases separated the two germline ends. Profiling relied on immunoSEQ multiplex PCR, and the TCRdb table lists in-frame clones only, not all of them. The sample holds approximately 170,000 clones, about 85% seen once. Comments on this clone: Its antigen is unknown.

The sequences come from peripheral blood, collected from a patient treated with photon-based radiotherapy. This sequence originates from a man aged 45-60 years with gastric cancer. The chain recombines TRBV19 with TRBJ1-4; D remains unclear. The CDR3 is CASSKREGNEKLFF. The CDR3 coding sequence is TGTGCCAGTAGTAAGAGGGAAGGTAATGAAAAACTGTTTTTT. The full variable domain, its missing parts supplied by reference TRBV19 and TRBJ1-4, is DGGITQSPKYLFRKEGQNVTLSCEQNLNHDAMYWYRQDPGQGLRLIYYSQIVNDFQKGDIAEGYSVSREKKESFPLTVTSAQKNPTAFYLCASSKREGNEKLFFGSGTQLSVL.